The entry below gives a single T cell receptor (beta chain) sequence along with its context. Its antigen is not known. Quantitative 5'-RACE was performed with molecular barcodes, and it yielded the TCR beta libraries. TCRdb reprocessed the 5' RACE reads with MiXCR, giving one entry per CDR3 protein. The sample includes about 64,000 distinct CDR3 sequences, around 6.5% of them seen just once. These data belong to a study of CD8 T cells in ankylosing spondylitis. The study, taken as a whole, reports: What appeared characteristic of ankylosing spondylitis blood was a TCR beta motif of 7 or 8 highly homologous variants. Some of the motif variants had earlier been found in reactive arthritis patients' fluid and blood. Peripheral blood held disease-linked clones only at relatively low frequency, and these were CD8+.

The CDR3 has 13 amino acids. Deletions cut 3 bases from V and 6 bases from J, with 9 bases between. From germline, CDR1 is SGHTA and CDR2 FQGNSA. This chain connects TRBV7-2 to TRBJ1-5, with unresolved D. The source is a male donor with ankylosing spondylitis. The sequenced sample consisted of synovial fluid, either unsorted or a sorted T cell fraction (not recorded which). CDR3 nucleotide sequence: TGTGCCAGCAGCTTGAGGGTTGGTCAGCCCCAGCATTTT. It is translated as CASSLRVGQPQHF.